A single sample gave rise to the 11 T cell receptor beta chains below, sequenced in a study of kidney transplant recipient with SARS-CoV-2 infection. TCRdb reprocessed the reads with MiXCR, giving one entry per CDR3 protein. The sample shows about 240,000 distinct CDR3 sequences, around 28% of them seen only once. The sample here was a blood sample, taken at baseline and between days 110 and 120 from a kidney transplant recipient. Receptors originate from a young adult male patient who had COVID-19 and was a kidney transplant recipient. Some T cells may arise from the graft donor.

This clonotype was observed once. One base away lies a much larger clone, so this may be a sequencing read error. This rearrangement joins TRBV9 to TRBJ1-3; D remains unclear. The CDR3 length is 14 residues. The germline V and J ends were trimmed by 3 bases and 0 bases, with 7 bases remaining between them. Germline lookup yields CDR1 SGDLS and CDR2 YYNGEE. This CDR3 reads CASSAGSSGNTIYF. For the CDR3, the DNA is TGTGCCAGCAGCGCCGGCAGCTCTGGAAACACCATATATTTT.

A note on this clonotype: This could be a read error, since a much larger clone is one nucleotide away. V and J are TRBV28 and TRBJ2-1; 7 nucleotides agree with TRBD2. Germline V lookup: CDR1 MDHEN, CDR2 SYDVKM. With 2 bases clipped from V and 7 bases from J, the junction kept 8 bases outside the gene matches. The CDR3 covers 15 residues. This chain's CDR3 is CASSLTGGSKNEQFF. The CDR3 coding sequence is TGTGCCAGCAGTTTAACGGGCGGGAGTAAAAATGAGCAGTTCTTC.

At least ten counts were recorded for this clonotype. V gene TRBV15 combines with J gene TRBJ2-7; D is possibly TRBD1 or TRBD2 (5 bases each). The CDR3 loop spans 13 amino acids. Germline V lookup: CDR1 LNHNV, CDR2 YYDKDF (reference sequence). Deletions cut 1 base from V and 8 bases from J, with 12 bases between. CDR3 residues: CATSRGQGAQQYF. In nucleotides, the CDR3 is TGTGCCACCAGCAGAGGGCAGGGAGCCCAGCAGTACTTC.

This clonotype was seen a few times. V and J are TRBV19 and TRBJ1-1; no clear D. The CDR3 totals 14 residues. V was pared by 4 bases and J by 1 base, with 10 bases between. Germline-derived CDR1 and CDR2 are LNHDA and SQIVND (reference sequence). In DNA form, the CDR3 reads TGTGCCAGTAGTAGTTGGGCGGCGAACACTGAAGCTTTCTTT. This translates into CASSSWAANTEAFF.

Regarding this clonotype: This clone may be a read error of a much larger clone one base away. The rearrangement joins TRBV10-2 to TRBJ1-2; D is uncertain. The CDR3 extends over 17 amino acids. In germline, CDR1 is WSHSY, CDR2 SAAADI. As DNA, the CDR3 is TGCGCCAGCAGTATACATGGCACTTCTAGAAAGACCTATGGCTGCACCTTC. Translation: CASSIHGTSRKTYGCTF.

V usage is TRBV3-1 and J usage is TRBJ2-4, with D unclear. Trimming took 3 bases from V and 0 from J, leaving 15 bases between them. Germline V CDR1 and CDR2: LGHDT, YNNKEL (reference sequence). This CDR3 region has 17 residues. CDR3: CASSHRQPDIAKNIQYF. The CDR3 DNA is TGTGCCAGCAGCCACCGGCAGCCAGATATAGCCAAAAACATTCAGTACTTC. The full variable domain, completed using reference TRBV3-1 and TRBJ2-4, is DTAVSQTPKYLVTQMGNDKSIKCEQNLGHDTMYWYKQDSKKFLKIMFSYNNKELIINETVPNRFSPKSPDKAHLNLHINSLELGDSAVYFCASSHRQPDIAKNIQYFGAGTRLSVL.

Turning to this clonotype: A read error is possible here, since a much larger clone lies one base away. The chain combines TRBV30 with TRBJ1-2, with a tentative D call TRBD1 (5 bases). Between the trimmed V and J ends, which lost 2 bases and 7 bases, there was a span of 20 bases. CDR3 length equals 15 residues. CDR1 is GTSNPN and CDR2 is SVGIG in the germline V gene (reference sequence). CDR3 protein: CAWSPLGRGLGGYTF. The CDR3 DNA follows: TGTGCCTGGAGTCCTTTGGGGAGGGGTTTAGGTGGCTACACCTTC. Full variable domain (remainder filled in from reference TRBV30 and TRBJ1-2): SQTIHQWPATLVQPVGSPLSLECTVEGTSNPNLYWYRQAAGRGLQLLFYSVGIGQISSEVPQNLSASRPQDRQFILSSKKLLLSDSGFYLCAWSPLGRGLGGYTFGSGTRLTVV.

Concerning this clonotype itself: A much more abundant neighbour one base away suggests this may be a read error. The chain recombines TRBV6-4 with TRBJ2-1; TRBD1 or TRBD2 may be the D gene (6 bases each). This CDR3 spans 15 amino acids. Germline CDR1 MRHNA, CDR2 SNTAGT. The germline V and J ends were trimmed by 7 bases and 2 bases, with 15 bases remaining between them. CDR3 nucleotides: TGTGCCAGCAAGGACGGGGGACACCCCTACAATGAGCAGTTCTTC. Its protein is CASKDGGHPYNEQFF.

This clonotype was seen many times. The rearrangement joins TRBV7-9 to TRBJ2-2; maybe TRBD1 (5 bases). Germline CDR1 SEHNR, CDR2 FQNEAQ (reference sequence). Trimming took 5 bases from V and 2 from J, leaving 15 bases between them. The CDR3 sequence is 16 residues long. DNA of the CDR3: TGTGCCAGCAGCCCACGCCCTAGGGGTAACACCGGGGAGCTGTTTTTT. Translation gives CASSPRPRGNTGELFF.

As to this clonotype: A much larger clone sits a single nucleotide away, making a read error possible. The CDR3 loop is CASGRNRPQFF. The CDR3 nucleotides read TGTGCTAGTGGACGCAACAGGCCGCAGTTCTTC. The rearrangement uses TRBV12-5 and TRBJ2-1, with D possibly matching TRBD1 (5 bases). This CDR3 is 11 amino acids long. The V end was cut by 6 bases, the J end by 12 bases, with 12 bases between. The germline gives CDR1 LGHNT, CDR2 FRNRAP.

With respect to this clonotype: A much larger clone lies one base from this, so it may be a read error. V is TRBV7-6 and J is TRBJ1-2; D gene unclear. Germline CDR1 reads SGHVS; CDR2 reads FNYEAQ. There are 17 residues in the CDR3. CDR3 in DNA: TGTGCCAGCAGCTCCCAGTATGAATCTCGAAAGACCTATGGCTGCACCTTC. Translation gives CASSSQYESRKTYGCTF. Drawing the rest from reference TRBV7-6 and TRBJ1-2, the complete variable domain is GAGVSQSPRYKVTKRGQDVALRCDPISGHVSLYWYRQALGQGPEFLTYFNYEAQQDKSGLPNDRFSAERPEGSISTLTIQRTEQRDSAMYRCASSSQYESRKTYGCTFGSGTRLTVV.